Below are 20 T cell receptor beta chains sequenced from a single sample in a study of shared clonotypes between healthy human individuals. Assay used: immunoSEQ multiplex PCR; TCRdb lists only in-frame clones, some missing. The data hold 2 million to 3 million clones, with approximately 94% observed a single time. The sample was naive CD4+ T cells from PBMCs. As for subset: CD45RA+ positively selected. The origin of the receptors is a man younger than 35 in good health. Some clones in this sample may be carry-over from other donors' samples.

V is TRBV18 and J is TRBJ2-1, with 15 bases identical to TRBD2. The V and J ends lost 5 bases and 3 bases, in that order; junction bases with no gene match: 8. Germline lookup yields CDR1 KGHSH and CDR2 LQKENI. The CDR3 length is 18 residues. The CDR3 DNA is TGTGCCAGCTCAGGACTAGCGGGAGGGCCCGAAGTCTACAATGAGCAGTTCTTC. Protein product: CASSGLAGGPEVYNEQFF.

The J gene is TRBJ2-1, the V gene TRBV7-8; 13 bases map to TRBD2. The CDR3 is 16 amino acids. V was clipped by 6 bases and J by 2 bases; unmatched bases: 4. CDR1 SGHVS and CDR2 FQNEAQ come from the germline V gene. CDR3 sequence: CASSLGTSGTYNEQFF. In nucleotides, the CDR3 is TGTGCCAGCAGTCTCGGGACTAGCGGGACCTACAATGAGCAGTTCTTC.

This rearrangement joins TRBV27 to TRBJ2-3, with unresolved D. V was pared by 6 bases and J by 5 bases, with 18 bases between. The CDR3 consists of 15 residues. The germline gives CDR1 MNHEY, CDR2 SMNVEV (reference sequence). CDR3 sequence: CASSLILGKEDTQYF. The CDR3 nucleotides read TGTGCCAGCAGCCTCATTCTGGGGAAGGAAGATACGCAGTATTTT.

In the case of this clone: Other nucleotide sequences in the sample specify the same CDR3. This rearrangement joins TRBV5-1 to TRBJ1-5; D is perhaps TRBD1 (5 bases). Germline V CDR1 and CDR2: SGHRS, YFSETQ. Between the trimmed V and J ends, which lost 0 bases and 0 bases, there was a span of 7 bases. The CDR3 spans 15 residues. In nucleotides, the CDR3 is TGCGCCAGCAGCTTGGGGGACTATAGCAATCAGCCCCAGCATTTT. It yields the protein CASSLGDYSNQPQHF.

The chain joins TRBV5-1 to TRBJ2-1; 7 bases are shared with TRBD1. The CDR3 loop spans 14 amino acids. V gave up 1 base and J gave up 12 bases; unmatched junction bases: 10. Germline V gene lookup returns CDR1 SGHRS and CDR2 YFSETQ. CDR3 protein: CASSLSGLRDRQFF. In DNA, the CDR3 is TGCGCCAGCAGCTTGAGTGGTTTACGGGACAGGCAGTTCTTC.

This sequence joins TRBV6-5 and TRBJ2-4; possible D gene TRBD2, 6 bases. CDR1 MNHEY and CDR2 SVGAGI come from the germline V gene. The CDR3 totals 14 residues. Trimming took off 4 bases at V and 9 bases at J, with 16 bases between the two ends. This chain's CDR3 is CASSSGPGGSIQYF. The CDR3 coding sequence is TGTGCCAGCAGTTCAGGACCCGGGGGTTCCATTCAGTACTTC.

This rearrangement joins TRBV21-1 to TRBJ2-5; no check of the table's D call, TRBD1, against the DNA was made. TRBV21-1 is an annotated pseudogene. The CDR3 runs 16 residues. CDR3 amino acids: CASSKAPGNYQETQYF. CDR3 DNA: TGTGCCAGCAGCAAAGCACCAGGGAACTACCAAGAGACCCAGTACTTC.

This chain connects TRBV19 to TRBJ1-5; possible D gene TRBD1, 6 bases. CDR1 and CDR2 from the germline V gene are LNHDA and SQIVND (reference sequence). The CDR3 is 13 residues long. V gave up 5 bases and J gave up 5 bases, with 10 bases separating them. The CDR3 DNA reads TGTGCCAGTAGTGGGGGCTTCTATCAGCCCCAGCATTTT. Protein sequence: CASSGGFYQPQHF.

With regard to this clone: At the DNA level, this CDR3 is encoded by other sequences in the same sample as well. This chain uses TRBV28 with TRBJ2-7, with TRBD1 matching 7 bases. The germline V gene has CDR1 MDHEN and CDR2 SYDVKM. This CDR3 contains 12 residues. The V and J ends lost 2 bases and 5 bases, in that order; junction bases with no gene match: 0. The CDR3, as DNA: TGTGCCAGCAGTTTACAGGGGGACGAGCAGTACTTC. As protein: CASSLQGDEQYF.

The chain combines TRBV7-2 with TRBJ2-7; D not certain. The CDR3 covers 11 residues. V was clipped by 2 bases and J by 6 bases, with 5 bases between them. Per germline, CDR1 SGHTA and CDR2 FQGNSA. CDR3 protein: CASSLYSEQYF. The CDR3 nucleotides are TGTGCCAGCAGCTTATACTCCGAGCAGTACTTC.

V usage is TRBV28 and J usage is TRBJ1-3; D unresolved. CDR3 length: 12 residues. Trimming left V 4 bases short and J 4 bases short, with 5 bases between. Looked up from germline, CDR1 is MDHEN and CDR2 is SYDVKM. CDR3 in amino acids: CASSWFGNTIYF. CDR3 nucleotide sequence: TGTGCCAGCAGTTGGTTCGGAAACACCATATATTTT. The variable domain in full, with the rest retrieved from reference TRBV28 and TRBJ1-3, is DVKVTQSSRYLVKRTGEKVFLECVQDMDHENMFWYRQDPGLGLRLIYFSYDVKMKEKGDIPEGYSVSREKKERFSLILESASTNQTSMYLCASSWFGNTIYFGEGSWLTVV.

As for this clone: This CDR3 is also generated by other DNA sequences in the sample. The chain recombines TRBV27 with TRBJ1-2; TRBD1 matches at 7 bases. This CDR3 comprises 13 residues. With 5 bases clipped from V and 5 bases from J, the junction kept 5 bases outside the gene matches. Germline V gene sequence: CDR1 MNHEY, CDR2 SMNVEV (reference sequence). The CDR3 bases are TGTGCCAGCAGTCCCGACAGGGCGTATGGCTACACCTTC. Amino acid sequence: CASSPDRAYGYTF.

A word on this clone: Additional DNA sequences in this sample encode the identical CDR3. J is TRBJ1-1 and V is TRBV19, with D unclear. The CDR3 covers 14 residues. V gave up 3 bases and J gave up 0 bases, with 8 bases separating them. Germline assignment: CDR1 LNHDA and CDR2 SQIVND (reference sequence). The CDR3 DNA reads as TGTGCCAGTAGTATCACAGTCATGAACACTGAAGCTTTCTTT. The encoded protein is CASSITVMNTEAFF.

The V call is TRBV7-2, the J call TRBJ1-4; D gene ambiguous. The V end lost 0 bases, the J end lost 7 bases, and 12 bases lay between the germline ends. The germline V gene encodes CDR1 SGHTA and CDR2 FQGNSA. The CDR3 extends over 15 amino acids. CDR3 DNA: TGTGCCAGCAGCTTAGCTGGGGTGGGTGGTGAAAAACTGTTTTTT. Residues: CASSLAGVGGEKLFF.

This clone occurred a few times. The chain joins TRBV7-2 to TRBJ1-1; no definite D call. V was clipped by 4 bases and J by 11 bases, with 11 bases between them. The CDR3 is 11 residues long. Germline V gene lookup returns CDR1 SGHTA and CDR2 FQGNSA. The CDR3 coding sequence is TGTGCCAGCAGCTCGACCGTGGAGGCTTTCTTT. It yields the protein CASSSTVEAFF.

This clone was recorded a few times. The chain is built from TRBV11-2 and TRBJ1-1; D unresolved. Per germline, CDR1 SGHAT and CDR2 FQNNGV. The CDR3 covers 11 residues. V shed 9 bases and J shed 7 bases, with 12 bases lying between them. The CDR3 DNA reads as TGTGCCAGTTACGAGGGCGGTGAAGCTTTCTTT. Translated: CASYEGGEAFF.

V is TRBV28 and J is TRBJ2-5, with TRBD2 matching over 16 bases. V dropped 0 bases and J dropped 2; count of bases not matched to a gene: 0. Germline CDR1 is MDHEN and CDR2 is SYDVKM. The CDR3 extends over 17 amino acids. The CDR3 nucleotides are TGTGCCAGCAGTTTATGGGGACTAGCGGGAGGGCAAGAGACCCAGTACTTC. This encodes CASSLWGLAGGQETQYF.

The CDR3 DNA sequence: TGTGCCAGCAGCGAGGACAGGGCCCCCTACAATGAGCAGTTCTTC. Translating gives CASSEDRAPYNEQFF. The gene calls are TRBV7-3 and TRBJ2-1, with 8 bases that match TRBD1. The germline gives CDR1 SGHTA, CDR2 FQGTGA. The junction had 5 bases not matched to a gene; V was cut back by 5 bases and J by 2 bases. This CDR3 is 15 amino acids long.

The DNA for the CDR3 is TGTGCCAGCAGCTTACAGGGGTCTTTGAACACCGGGGAGCTGTTTTTT. Translated: CASSLQGSLNTGELFF. V and J are TRBV7-2 and TRBJ2-2, with D maybe TRBD1 (6 bases). Germline loops: CDR1 SGHTA, CDR2 FQGNSA. Trimming removed 2 bases from V and 1 base from J, with 11 bases in between. This CDR3 is built from 16 residues.

This clone was seen just once. The V gene is TRBV15, the J gene TRBJ2-7, with 9 positions matching TRBD1. This CDR3 contains 15 residues. Unmatched junction bases numbered 10, after V lost 5 bases and J lost 5 bases. Germline CDR1 LNHNV, CDR2 YYDKDF (reference sequence). The CDR3 loop is CATSGGQGTFHEQYF. The CDR3, as DNA: TGTGCCACCAGCGGAGGACAGGGGACTTTCCACGAGCAGTACTTC.